Presented here are 13 T cell receptor beta chains from one specimen sequenced in a study of T cells after yellow fever vaccination. TCRdb processed the 5' RACE reads anew with MiXCR; each CDR3 protein has one entry. The sample has under 100,000 distinct CDR3 sequences, approximately 5.5% seen once. Material: CD8+ T cells sorted from PBMCs, obtained 10 days after the yellow fever booster vaccination. These receptors were collected from a man between 18 and 35 years old who received the YFV17D yellow fever vaccine.

This clonotype was seen a handful of times. This rearrangement joins TRBV4-3 to TRBJ2-7, with D unresolved. V was cut by 1 base and J by 3 bases, with 10 bases left in between. This CDR3 contains 14 residues. Germline assignment: CDR1 LGHNA and CDR2 YSLEER. CDR3 amino acids: CASSQARGSYEQYV. The CDR3, as DNA: TGCGCCAGCAGCCAAGCCCGCGGCAGCTACGAGCAGTACGTC.

This clonotype has a count of ten or more. V gene TRBV6-4 combines with J gene TRBJ2-3; D gene unclear. Germline CDR1 reads MRHNA; CDR2 reads SNTAGT. Trimming stripped 4 bases from V and 0 bases from J, with 8 bases between. The CDR3 has 14 residues. The DNA of the CDR3 is TGTGCCAGCAGTGTCCGCGCGAGCACAGATACGCAGTATTTT. Translating gives CASSVRASTDTQYF.

This clonotype was seen a few times. This chain uses TRBV6-2 or TRBV6-3 with TRBJ2-5; 7 nucleotides line up with TRBD1. V shed 2 bases and J 0 bases; nucleotides not matched to a gene: 6. The CDR3 extends over 16 amino acids. The V gene's germline CDR1 is MNHEY and CDR2 SVGEGT. This CDR3 reads CASSYRTGSHQETQYF. The CDR3 nucleotides are TGTGCCAGCAGTTACCGGACAGGATCCCACCAAGAGACCCAGTACTTC.

This clonotype turned up a few times. The gene calls are TRBV12-3 or TRBV12-4 and TRBJ1-2; D gene uncertain. The V gene lost 4 bases and the J gene lost 5 bases, with 5 bases spanning the gap. The CDR3 has 11 residues. The CDR3 DNA is TGTGCCAGCAGTTCCTATTATGGCTACACCTTC. Translation gives CASSSYYGYTF.

This clonotype was found many times. The chain is built from TRBV29-1 and TRBJ1-1, with a possible D match to TRBD1 (5 bases). Germline CDR1 and CDR2: SQVTM and ANQGSEA. CDR3 length equals 16 residues. Trimming took 8 bases from V and 3 from J, leaving 25 bases between them. CDR3 DNA sequence: TGCAGCTCATTAGGGGTCCCTTTGGGGGTGGACACTGAAGCTTTCTTT. It encodes CSSLGVPLGVDTEAFF.

This clonotype was recorded many times. This chain uses TRBV5-1 with TRBJ2-3; weak D call: TRBD2 (6 bases). This CDR3 contains 15 residues. Germline V gene sequence: CDR1 SGHRS, CDR2 YFSETQ. The germline V and J ends were trimmed by 0 bases and 4 bases, with 12 bases remaining between them. The CDR3 region has the DNA TGCGCCAGCAGCTTGGCCGGGGGAGCCGCAGATACGCAGTATTTT. Translation: CASSLAGGAADTQYF.

The chain employs TRBV12-3 or TRBV12-4 and TRBJ1-2; perhaps TRBD1 as D (6 bases). The CDR3 is 13 amino acids. Trimming left V 7 bases short and J 4 bases short, with 13 bases between. The CDR3: CASTPGGGYGYTF. The CDR3 DNA sequence: TGTGCCAGCACTCCCGGGGGCGGCTATGGCTACACCTTC.

V usage is TRBV18 and J usage is TRBJ2-5; the D call may be TRBD1 or TRBD2 (5 bases each). The CDR3 is made up of 13 amino acids. Germline V gives CDR1 KGHSH, CDR2 LQKENI. Trimming took 2 bases from V and 4 from J, leaving 8 bases between them. The CDR3 nucleotides read TGTGCCAGCTCACCATATGGGGGAGAGACCCAGTACTTC. As protein: CASSPYGGETQYF.

This clonotype was counted only a few times. The chain joins TRBV4-3 to TRBJ2-4, with 11 positions matching TRBD2. V gave up 0 bases and J gave up 1 base; unmatched junction bases: 11. This CDR3 spans 20 amino acids. CDR1 and CDR2 from the germline V gene are LGHNA and YSLEER. CDR3 residues: CASSQERTSGGLEAKNIQYF. In DNA form, the CDR3 reads TGCGCCAGCAGCCAAGAAAGAACTAGCGGGGGACTAGAGGCCAAAAACATTCAGTACTTC.

The table lists this clonotype with a few counts. The chain couples TRBV4-3 to TRBJ1-5; tentatively, D is TRBD1 (6 bases). V shed 0 bases and J shed 7 bases, with 16 bases lying between them. Germline loops: CDR1 LGHNA, CDR2 YSLEER. This CDR3 comprises 16 residues. The CDR3 DNA reads as TGCGCCAGCAGCCAAGATCGGGGAGGGGGTAGACAGCCCCAGCATTTT. This encodes CASSQDRGGGRQPQHF.

The rearrangement uses TRBV11-2 and TRBJ2-3, with a possible D match to TRBD2 (6 bases). V shed 2 bases and J shed 5 bases, with 14 bases lying between them. The CDR3 totals 15 residues. Germline CDR1 is SGHAT and CDR2 is FQNNGV. For the CDR3, the DNA is TGTGCCAGCAGCTTAAGCGGGCGTAGGGAAGATACGCAGTATTTT. This encodes CASSLSGRREDTQYF. The full variable domain, completed using reference TRBV11-2 and TRBJ2-3, is EAGVAQSPRYKIIEKRQSVAFWCNPISGHATLYWYQQILGQGPKLLIQFQNNGVVDDSQLPKDRFSAERLKGVDSTLKIQPAKLEDSAVYLCASSLSGRREDTQYFGPGTRLTVL.

The V call is TRBV25-1, the J call TRBJ2-3, with no clear D. Germline V CDR1 and CDR2: MGHDK, SYGVNS. The V gene lost 10 bases and the J gene lost 6 bases, with 11 bases spanning the gap. This CDR3 is built from 11 residues. CDR3 protein: CATPRGDTQYF. The CDR3 nucleotides read TGTGCCACCCCCCGTGGGGATACGCAGTATTTT.

Only a few counts were recorded for this clonotype. The V and J genes are TRBV19 and TRBJ2-2; a possible D gene is TRBD1 (5 bases). Trimming removed 4 bases at V and 4 bases at J, with 16 bases between. This CDR3 has 16 residues. Germline V gives CDR1 LNHDA, CDR2 SQIVND (reference sequence). DNA of the CDR3: TGTGCCAGTAGTAGACAGACGACTCGGGCCACCGGGGAGCTGTTTTTT. Amino acids: CASSRQTTRATGELFF.